Presented here are 23 T cell receptor beta chains from one specimen sequenced in a study of blood T cell repertoires in COVID-19. The assay was immunoSEQ multiplex PCR, and TCRdb's table has in-frame clones only and misses some. The table records around 200,000 clones, around 80% of them present only once. The sequenced sample was peripheral blood. The receptors come from a young woman with COVID-19, enrolled during active disease.

J is TRBJ2-1 and V is TRBV11-1; TRBD2 is a possible D gene (5 bases). Germline CDR1 is SGHAT and CDR2 is FQDESV (reference sequence). The CDR3 spans 17 residues. The ends were cut back, 0 bases at V and 0 bases at J, with 12 bases in the middle. The CDR3 here is CASSLARRSSSYNEQFF. In DNA, the CDR3 is TGTGCCAGCAGCTTAGCGCGGAGGTCAAGCTCCTACAATGAGCAGTTCTTC.

This rearrangement joins TRBV24-1 to TRBJ2-1, with a tentative D call TRBD2 (6 bases). CDR1 KGHDR and CDR2 SFDVKD come from the germline V gene. The length of the CDR3 is 15 residues. Trimming pared 7 bases from V and 4 bases from J, leaving 16 bases between. DNA of the CDR3: TGTGCCACCAGCAGGCGGGATTTCGGGTACAATGAGCAGTTCTTC. It codes for CATSRRDFGYNEQFF.

The chain uses TRBV7-9 and TRBJ1-1, with D tentatively TRBD1 (6 bases). Trimming shortened V by 4 bases and J by 1 base, and 13 bases separated the two germline ends. The CDR3 loop spans 15 amino acids. Germline CDR1 and CDR2: SEHNR and FQNEAQ (reference sequence). This CDR3 reads CASSSYREGNTEAFF. The CDR3 nucleotides are TGTGCCAGCAGCTCGTACAGGGAGGGGAACACTGAAGCTTTCTTT.

V usage is TRBV6-5 and J usage is TRBJ2-5; 10 bases match TRBD2. The CDR3 totals 15 residues. J lost 5 bases, V lost 2 bases, and 5 bases had no gene match. Germline CDR1 and CDR2: MNHEY and SVGAGI. Here the CDR3 DNA reads TGTGCCAGCAGTTACGGGCTAGCGGGGGATGAGACCCAGTACTTC. Its protein is CASSYGLAGDETQYF.

The chain carries TRBV18 and TRBJ1-2; D call uncertain. The germline V gene has CDR1 KGHSH and CDR2 LQKENI. This CDR3 region has 12 residues. V lost 2 bases and J lost 8, with 9 bases in between. The CDR3 here is CASSPSGDGYTF. CDR3 sequence (DNA): TGTGCCAGCTCACCATCCGGAGACGGCTACACCTTC.

J is TRBJ1-4 and V is TRBV7-8; TRBD1 matches at 10 bases. Germline V gene sequence: CDR1 SGHVS, CDR2 FQNEAQ. The CDR3 totals 16 residues. V shed 2 bases and J 6 bases; nucleotides not matched to a gene: 6. The CDR3 loop is CASSLIPGQGHEKLFF. CDR3 in DNA: TGTGCCAGCAGCTTAATTCCGGGACAGGGGCATGAAAAACTGTTTTTT.

The V gene is TRBV10-3, the J gene TRBJ1-5; TRBD1 matches 9 bases. V lost 5 bases to trimming and J lost 6 bases; unmatched junction nucleotides: 5. Germline V CDR1 and CDR2: ENHRY, SYGVKD. The CDR3 totals 14 residues. As DNA, the CDR3 is TGTGCCATCAGTCCGGACAGGGGTGTTCAGCCCCAGCATTTT. Encoded protein: CAISPDRGVQPQHF.

This rearrangement joins TRBV4-3 to TRBJ1-5; D not certain. The CDR3 is 14 amino acids. Germline V gives CDR1 LGHNA, CDR2 YSLEER. The V end lost 4 bases, the J end lost 1 base, and 8 bases lay between the germline ends. The chain's CDR3 is CASSPTVSNQPQHF. In nucleotides, the CDR3 is TGCGCCAGCAGCCCTACCGTGAGCAATCAGCCCCAGCATTTT.

The chain couples TRBV19 to TRBJ1-1; the match to TRBD1 covers 12 bases. There are 16 residues in the CDR3. Unmatched junction bases numbered 8, after V lost 8 bases and J lost 1 base. The germline V gene encodes CDR1 LNHDA and CDR2 SQIVND (reference sequence). CDR3 loop: CASLRDRGPGNTEAFF. For the CDR3, the DNA is TGTGCCAGTCTCCGGGACAGGGGGCCTGGGAACACTGAAGCTTTCTTT.

The V and J genes are TRBV7-9 and TRBJ1-1; D is ambiguous. V lost 5 bases and J lost 6, with 13 bases in between. CDR1 is SEHNR, CDR2 FQNEAQ, per germline (reference sequence). The CDR3 has 13 amino acids. In DNA, the CDR3 is TGTGCCAGCAGCATGGGCCCCGACCCTGAAGCTTTCTTT. It is translated as CASSMGPDPEAFF.

This clone was seen a single time. V is TRBV27 and J is TRBJ1-5, with D perhaps TRBD1 (6 bases). The CDR3 has 14 amino acids. V lost 5 bases and J 0 bases, leaving 8 bases between the germline ends. The germline V gene encodes CDR1 MNHEY and CDR2 SMNVEV (reference sequence). The CDR3 DNA follows: TGTGCCAGCAGTACAGGGAATAGCAATCAGCCCCAGCATTTT. It translates to CASSTGNSNQPQHF.

This chain joins TRBV7-9 and TRBJ1-1; D possibly corresponds to TRBD1 (6 bases). CDR1 is SEHNR, CDR2 FQNEAQ, per germline (reference sequence). The CDR3 has 16 amino acids. V was clipped by 3 bases and J by 3 bases, with 17 bases between them. Here the CDR3 reads CASSFDTGTPDTEAFF. DNA for the CDR3: TGTGCCAGCAGCTTCGATACCGGGACACCTGACACTGAAGCTTTCTTT.

The CDR3 nucleotides read TGTGCCAGCTCACCCCGGACAGGGAAAAATTCACCCCTCCACTTT. Translation: CASSPRTGKNSPLHF. This chain uses TRBV18 with TRBJ1-6; TRBD1 aligns across 8 bases. The CDR3 covers 15 residues. Per the germline V gene, CDR1 is KGHSH and CDR2 is LQKENI. Trimming removed 3 bases from V and 7 bases from J; junction bases left unmatched: 5.

The genes are TRBV10-3 and TRBJ1-2, with 7 positions matching TRBD1. Per germline, CDR1 ENHRY and CDR2 SYGVKD. The CDR3 spans 15 residues. Germline trimming cut 3 bases from V and 4 bases from J; bases unmatched to any gene: 8. The CDR3 sequence: CAISDEGARGYGYTF. The CDR3 coding sequence is TGTGCCATCAGTGACGAGGGGGCGAGAGGCTATGGCTACACCTTC.

The chain uses TRBV5-5 and TRBJ2-7, with 9 nucleotides matching TRBD2. This CDR3 contains 13 residues. V was clipped by 6 bases and J by 3 bases; unmatched bases: 4. The germline CDR1 and CDR2 sequences are SGHKS and YYEKEE (reference sequence). The CDR3 nucleotides read TGTGCCAGCACCCTAGCGGGAAGCTACGAGCAGTACTTC. Amino acids: CASTLAGSYEQYF.

J is TRBJ2-3 and V is TRBV6-5; 7 positions agree with TRBD2. Germline V gives CDR1 MNHEY, CDR2 SVGAGI. This CDR3 has 14 amino acids. V shed 4 bases and J 4 bases; nucleotides not matched to a gene: 5. The DNA for the CDR3 is TGTGCCAGCAGTTTTCGGGACTACGCAGATACGCAGTATTTT. It specifies CASSFRDYADTQYF.

This clone was detected only a few times. The chain joins TRBV7-3 to TRBJ2-2, with D unclear. The CDR3 sequence is 17 residues long. V was trimmed by 2 bases and J by 2 bases, leaving 15 bases between them. The germline CDR1 and CDR2 sequences are SGHTA and FQGTGA. The CDR3, as DNA: TGTGCCAGCAGCTTAGAGGCCCTCGACTCCAACACCGGGGAGCTGTTTTTT. This sequence encodes CASSLEALDSNTGELFF. Full variable domain (outside the CDR3, taken from reference TRBV7-3 and TRBJ2-2): GAGVSQTPSNKVTEKGKYVELRCDPISGHTALYWYRQSLGQGPEFLIYFQGTGAADDSGLPNDRFFAVRPEGSVSTLKIQRTERGDSAVYLCASSLEALDSNTGELFFGEGSRLTVL.

This chain connects TRBV4-3 to TRBJ2-7; D possibly corresponds to TRBD1 (7 bases). CDR1 is LGHNA and CDR2 is YSLEER in the germline V gene. V lost 3 bases to trimming and J lost 6 bases, with 12 bases between them. The CDR3 runs to 13 residues. This CDR3 is CASSHAQGGEQYF. The CDR3 region has the DNA TGCGCCAGCAGCCACGCCCAGGGGGGCGAGCAGTACTTC.

V gene TRBV10-2 combines with J gene TRBJ2-3, with TRBD1 matching over 7 bases. Germline-derived CDR1 and CDR2 are WSHSY and SAAADI. This CDR3 has 16 amino acids. The J segment lost 1 base and the V segment lost 0 bases, leaving 4 bases of the junction unmatched. The CDR3 sequence: CASSESTGWGTDTQYF. The CDR3 DNA reads TGCGCCAGCAGTGAGTCGACAGGGTGGGGCACAGATACGCAGTATTTT.

The CDR3 region has the DNA TGTGCCAGCTCCTTAAGGGGTTTCGGCGAGCAGTACTTC. Encoded protein: CASSLRGFGEQYF. The rearrangement uses TRBV18 and TRBJ2-7, with a tentative D call TRBD1 (5 bases). The V and J ends lost 6 bases and 6 bases respectively, with 15 bases between them. Germline loops: CDR1 KGHSH, CDR2 LQKENI. The CDR3 has 13 residues.

This clone has a handful of counts. This chain connects TRBV4-1 to TRBJ1-1; 8 nucleotides match TRBD1. V trimming: 4 bases; J trimming: 8 bases; junction bases outside the gene matches: 12. The CDR3 is 15 residues long. Germline CDR1 and CDR2: MGHRA and YSYEKL. CDR3 DNA: TGCGCCAGCAGCCGATACCAGGGGGCCGAAACAGAAGCTTTCTTT. This translates into CASSRYQGAETEAFF.

J is TRBJ2-1 and V is TRBV10-3; 8 nucleotides align to TRBD2. With 6 bases clipped from V and 5 bases from J, the junction kept 9 bases outside the gene matches. The CDR3 has 15 residues. CDR1 is ENHRY and CDR2 is SYGVKD in the germline V gene. CDR3 sequence reads: CAISTTGTRDNEQFF. The CDR3 bases are TGTGCCATCAGCACCACCGGGACTAGAGACAATGAGCAGTTCTTC.

The rearrangement joins TRBV12-2 to TRBJ1-4; the DNA was not compared with TRBD1, the D call given in the table. TRBV12-2 is a recognized pseudogene. This CDR3 comprises 18 residues. The CDR3 sequence: CASRTSGRDRVSNEKLFF. Written as DNA, the CDR3 is TGTGCAAGTCGCACCAGCGGTCGGGACAGGGTCAGCAATGAAAAACTGTTTTTT.